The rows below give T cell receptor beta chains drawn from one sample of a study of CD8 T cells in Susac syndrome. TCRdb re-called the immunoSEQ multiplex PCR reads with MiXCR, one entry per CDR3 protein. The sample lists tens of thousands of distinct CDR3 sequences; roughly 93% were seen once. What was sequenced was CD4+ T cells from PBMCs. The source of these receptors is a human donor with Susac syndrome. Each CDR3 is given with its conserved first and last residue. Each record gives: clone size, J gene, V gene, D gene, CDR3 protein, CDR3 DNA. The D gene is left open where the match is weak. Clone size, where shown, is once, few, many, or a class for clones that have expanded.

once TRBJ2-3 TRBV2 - CASSQGSEDTQYF TGTGCCAGCAGCCAGGGGAGTGAGGATACGCAGTATTTT
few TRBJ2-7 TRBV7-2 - CASSSPEGGPEQYF TGTGCCAGCAGCTCCCCGGAGGGAGGTCCTGAGCAGTACTTC
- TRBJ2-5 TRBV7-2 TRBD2 CASSSRGGLAVETQYF TGTGCCAGCAGCAGCCGGGGGGGACTAGCAGTGGAGACCCAGTACTTC
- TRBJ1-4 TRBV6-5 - CASSHTYITNEKLFF TGTGCCAGCAGCCATACCTACATAACTAATGAAAAACTGTTTTTT
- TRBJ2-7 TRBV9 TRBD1 CASSVDQGAGSQYF TGTGCCAGCAGCGTAGATCAGGGGGCAGGGTCGCAGTACTTC
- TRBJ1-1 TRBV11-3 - CASSSGEGTEAFF TGTGCCAGCAGCTCAGGGGAGGGCACTGAAGCTTTCTTT
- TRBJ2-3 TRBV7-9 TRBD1 CASGMGQGATDTQYF TGTGCCAGCGGCATGGGACAGGGGGCGACAGATACGCAGTATTTT
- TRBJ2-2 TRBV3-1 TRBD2 CASSLRLAGVGELFF TGTGCCAGCAGCCTGAGGCTAGCGGGGGTAGGGGAGCTGTTTTTT
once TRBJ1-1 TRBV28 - CASSLPDGQRNTEAFF TGTGCCAGCAGTCTCCCGGACGGACAAAGGAACACTGAAGCTTTCTTT
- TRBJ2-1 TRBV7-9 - CASNKGGDEQFF TGTGCCAGCAACAAGGGTGGCGATGAGCAGTTCTTC
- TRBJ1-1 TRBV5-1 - CASSFAEEFTEAFF TGCGCCAGCAGCTTTGCAGAAGAGTTCACTGAAGCTTTCTTT
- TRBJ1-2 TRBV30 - CAWMPPNYGYTF TGTGCCTGGATGCCGCCTAACTATGGCTACACCTTC
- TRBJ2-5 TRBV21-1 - CASSKGTETQYF TGTGCCAGCAGCAAAGGGACGGAGACCCAGTACTTC
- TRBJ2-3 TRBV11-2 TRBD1 CASSLVPLGTGNTDTQYF TGTGCCAGCAGCTTAGTTCCCCTAGGGACAGGGAACACAGATACGCAGTATTTT
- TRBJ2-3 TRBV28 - CASTISGAISTDTQYF TGTGCCAGCACCATCTCGGGGGCGATTAGCACAGATACGCAGTATTTT
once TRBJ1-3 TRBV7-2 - CASSLGPSDSGNTIYF TGTGCCAGCAGCTTAGGACCCTCCGACTCTGGAAACACCATATATTTT
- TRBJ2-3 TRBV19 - CASSLREPSADTQYF TGTGCCAGTAGTTTACGAGAGCCTAGCGCAGATACGCAGTATTTT